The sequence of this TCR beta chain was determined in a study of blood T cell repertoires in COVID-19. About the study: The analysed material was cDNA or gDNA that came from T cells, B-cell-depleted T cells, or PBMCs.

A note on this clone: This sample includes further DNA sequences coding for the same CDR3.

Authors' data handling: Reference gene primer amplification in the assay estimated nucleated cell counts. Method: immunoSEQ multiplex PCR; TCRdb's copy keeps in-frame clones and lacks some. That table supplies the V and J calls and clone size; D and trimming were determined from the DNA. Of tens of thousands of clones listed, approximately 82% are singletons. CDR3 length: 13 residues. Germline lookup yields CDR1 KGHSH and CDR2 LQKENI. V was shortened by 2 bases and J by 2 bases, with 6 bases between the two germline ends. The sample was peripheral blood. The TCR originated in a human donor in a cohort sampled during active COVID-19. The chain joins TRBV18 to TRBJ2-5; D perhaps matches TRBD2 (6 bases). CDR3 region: CASSPAGQETQYF. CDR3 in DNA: TGTGCCAGCTCACCAGCGGGGCAAGAGACCCAGTACTTC.